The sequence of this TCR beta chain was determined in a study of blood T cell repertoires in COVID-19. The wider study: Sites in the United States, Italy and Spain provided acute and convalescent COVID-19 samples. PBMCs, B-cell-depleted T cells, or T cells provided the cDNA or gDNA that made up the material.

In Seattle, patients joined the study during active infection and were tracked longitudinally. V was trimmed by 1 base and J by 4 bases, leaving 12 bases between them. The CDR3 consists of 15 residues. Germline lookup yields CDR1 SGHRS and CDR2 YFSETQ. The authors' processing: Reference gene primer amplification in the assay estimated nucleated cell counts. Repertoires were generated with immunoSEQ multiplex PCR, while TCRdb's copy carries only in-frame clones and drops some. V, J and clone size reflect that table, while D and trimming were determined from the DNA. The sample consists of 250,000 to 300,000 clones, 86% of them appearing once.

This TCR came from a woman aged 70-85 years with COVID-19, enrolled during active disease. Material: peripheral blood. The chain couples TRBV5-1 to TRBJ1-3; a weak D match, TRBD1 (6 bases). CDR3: CASSLNRVGGNTIYF. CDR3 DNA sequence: TGCGCCAGCAGCTTGAACAGGGTTGGGGGAAACACCATATATTTT.